The 19 T cell receptor beta chains in this list originate from one sample, sequenced in a study of blood T cells in healthy people across ages. A second roughly 6 to 12 cycle PCR used barcoded and J-beta primers. TCRdb re-derived calls from the 5' RACE reads in MiXCR, one entry per CDR3 protein. Of around 1.7 million distinct CDR3 sequences listed, approximately 30% are singletons. Material for sequencing was blood. These receptors all stem from a young woman in good health.

With regard to this clonotype: At one of its ends the junction is not consistent with the germline gene, which may arise from a read error. V is TRBV6-6 and J is TRBJ2-1, with D tentatively TRBD1 or TRBD2 (5 bases each). Germline loops: CDR1 MNHNY, CDR2 SVGAGI (reference sequence). The CDR3 is 11 residues long. The CDR3 DNA reads TGTGTCAGCAGCCCGGGACGGGAGCAGTTCTTC. This encodes CVSSPGREQFF.

The genes are TRBV6-5 and TRBJ2-7, with 8 bases that match TRBD1. Germline assignment: CDR1 MNHEY and CDR2 SVGAGI. After removal of 5 bases from V and 4 bases from J, the junction contained 10 bases not matched to a gene. The CDR3 has 15 amino acids. In nucleotides, the CDR3 is TGTGCCAGCAGTCCATCGGACAGGGCAGGATACGAGCAGTACTTC. Translation gives CASSPSDRAGYEQYF.

This sequence joins TRBV3-1 and TRBJ1-2; 11 bases are shared with TRBD1. This CDR3 has 16 residues. Germline V gives CDR1 LGHDT, CDR2 YNNKEL (reference sequence). V lost 2 bases to trimming and J lost 3 bases; unmatched junction nucleotides: 5. The CDR3 is CASSQFPGQGDYGYTF. Written as DNA, the CDR3 is TGTGCCAGCAGCCAATTCCCGGGACAGGGGGACTATGGCTACACCTTC. The complete variable domain, with remaining parts taken from reference TRBV3-1 and TRBJ1-2, reads DTAVSQTPKYLVTQMGNDKSIKCEQNLGHDTMYWYKQDSKKFLKIMFSYNNKELIINETVPNRFSPKSPDKAHLNLHINSLELGDSAVYFCASSQFPGQGDYGYTFGSGTRLTVV.

This clonotype was observed many times. V gene TRBV27 combines with J gene TRBJ2-7; D perhaps matches TRBD1 (6 bases). Per germline, CDR1 MNHEY and CDR2 SMNVEV (reference sequence). The CDR3 covers 14 residues. V lost 3 bases to trimming and J lost 4 bases, with 13 bases between them. This CDR3 is CASSLYRETYEQYF. The CDR3 nucleotides read TGTGCCAGCAGTTTGTACAGGGAAACGTACGAGCAGTACTTC.

This clonotype was detected many times. The rearrangement joins TRBV2 to TRBJ2-7, with TRBD2 identical over 15 bases. The germline V gene encodes CDR1 SNHLY and CDR2 FYNNEI. V lost 6 bases and J lost 12; bases outside the gene matches: 9. The CDR3 length is 14 residues. The CDR3: CASSAPGLAGGRYF. CDR3 DNA sequence: TGTGCCAGCAGCGCTCCGGGACTAGCGGGAGGACGGTACTTC.

V and J are TRBV12-3 or TRBV12-4 and TRBJ1-3; D gene uncertain. The V and J ends lost 0 bases and 6 bases respectively, with 6 bases between them. The CDR3 extends over 13 amino acids. CDR3: CASSLASLNTIYF. In DNA, the CDR3 is TGTGCCAGCAGTTTAGCGTCTCTAAACACCATATATTTT.

The chain has TRBV12-3 or TRBV12-4 and TRBJ1-4; 8 bases agree with TRBD1. V gave up 6 bases and J gave up 4 bases; unmatched junction bases: 10. This CDR3 has 16 residues. Written as DNA, the CDR3 is TGTGCCAGCAGCCGTCCCGGGACAGGCGGTAATGAAAAACTGTTTTTT. Translated, it gives CASSRPGTGGNEKLFF.

The V and J genes are TRBV2 and TRBJ1-2; 8 bases are shared with TRBD1. This CDR3 is 14 amino acids long. Germline assignment: CDR1 SNHLY and CDR2 FYNNEI. With 6 bases clipped from V and 4 bases from J, the junction kept 7 bases outside the gene matches. CDR3 nucleotide sequence: TGTGCCAGCAGGGCGGACAGGGCCCTCTATGGCTACACCTTC. Protein sequence: CASRADRALYGYTF.

V usage is TRBV7-8 and J usage is TRBJ2-1; TRBD2 agrees at 7 bases. CDR1 and CDR2 from the germline V gene are SGHVS and FQNEAQ. There are 16 residues in the CDR3. V lost 4 bases to trimming and J lost 8 bases; unmatched junction nucleotides: 14. CDR3 sequence (DNA): TGTGCCAGCAGCTCCCCCGGGAAGGGAGGGGTAGATGAGCAGTTCTTC. Protein product: CASSSPGKGGVDEQFF.

The count of this clonotype is one. The junction shows a germline mismatch at one end, possibly a read error. The chain carries TRBV13 and TRBJ2-7, with 10 bases fitting TRBD1. Germline values: CDR1 PRHDT, CDR2 FYEKMQ (reference sequence). The CDR3 sequence is 13 residues long. CDR3 sequence reads: CASSLGLGDRGDF. DNA of the CDR3: TGTGCCAGCAGCTTAGGCCTCGGGGACAGGGGTGACTTC.

Here the CDR3 DNA reads TGCGCCAGCAGAATGGATAGAGGGCCTGGGGACGAGCAGTACTTC. It translates to CASRMDRGPGDEQYF. The chain employs TRBV5-1 and TRBJ2-7; weak D call: TRBD2 (5 bases). The germline gives CDR1 SGHRS, CDR2 YFSETQ. The CDR3 has 15 residues. Trimming took 5 bases from V and 5 from J, leaving 20 bases between them.

This clonotype has more than one count but fewer than ten. This chain links TRBV7-2 with TRBJ1-4; the D is unclear. V shed 2 bases and J shed 4 bases, with 5 bases lying between them. The length of the CDR3 is 13 residues. Germline V lookup: CDR1 SGHTA, CDR2 FQGNSA. The CDR3: CASSLYRNEKLFF. Written as DNA, the CDR3 is TGTGCCAGCAGCTTATACCGTAATGAAAAACTGTTTTTT.

This clonotype was seen more than once but under ten times. J is TRBJ2-3 and V is TRBV4-1; a possible D gene is TRBD1 (6 bases). Germline loops: CDR1 MGHRA, CDR2 YSYEKL. The ends were cut back, 4 bases at V and 3 bases at J, with 14 bases in the middle. The CDR3 contains 15 residues. The CDR3 bases are TGCGCCAGCAGCCGACTAATGGGGGCAACAGATACGCAGTATTTT. This gives the protein CASSRLMGATDTQYF.

This clonotype appeared a few times. The chain recombines TRBV20-1 with TRBJ2-1; 13 bases align to TRBD2. Trimming cost V 2 bases and J 9 bases; bases outside gene matches: 10. CDR3 length equals 16 residues. CDR1 and CDR2 (germline): DFQATT, SNEGSKA (reference sequence). The CDR3 sequence: CSARPSGTSGVGEQFF. CDR3 sequence (DNA): TGCAGTGCTAGACCCTCCGGGACTAGCGGGGTGGGTGAGCAGTTCTTC.

As concerns this clonotype: Relative to the germline gene, one junction end is altered; a read error may explain this. The chain is built from TRBV2 and TRBJ1-2, with D possibly being TRBD1 (5 bases). The germline CDR1 and CDR2 sequences are SNHLY and FYNNEI. The CDR3 is 13 residues long. CDR3 DNA: TGTGCCAGCCGTGACAGCGGCGGCTATGGCTACACCTTC. It encodes CASRDSGGYGYTF.

This clonotype was recorded a few times. The chain joins TRBV7-2 to TRBJ1-5; no firm D call. Germline CDR1 and CDR2: SGHTA and FQGNSA. With 5 bases removed from V and 2 bases from J, the gap between germline ends came to 13 bases. The CDR3 is 15 amino acids. The CDR3 sequence is CASSPTWTGNQPQHF. The CDR3 bases are TGTGCCAGCAGCCCTACATGGACGGGCAATCAGCCCCAGCATTTT.

This sequence joins TRBV2 and TRBJ1-5, with D perhaps TRBD1 (5 bases). Germline-derived CDR1 and CDR2 are SNHLY and FYNNEI. With 11 bases removed from V and 0 bases from J, the gap between germline ends came to 11 bases. This CDR3 spans 13 amino acids. Here the CDR3 DNA reads TGTGCCGGGGGACTGAATAGCAATCAGCCCCAGCATTTT. Amino acid sequence: CAGGLNSNQPQHF. Looking up the rest from reference TRBV2 and TRBJ1-5 gives the full variable domain: EPEVTQTPSHQVTQMGQEVILRCVPISNHLYFYWYRQILGQKVEFLVSFYNNEISEKSEIFDDQFSVERPDGSNFTLKIRSTKLEDSAMYFCAGGLNSNQPQHFGDGTRLSIL.

The chain uses TRBV2 and TRBJ2-1; TRBD2 matches 7 bases. Germline loops: CDR1 SNHLY, CDR2 FYNNEI. V dropped 9 bases and J dropped 5; count of bases not matched to a gene: 10. The CDR3 contains 14 residues. The DNA of the CDR3 is TGTGCCAGGCCGGGCGGGAGACCCGACAATGAGCAGTTCTTC. Translated: CARPGGRPDNEQFF.

V gene TRBV30 combines with J gene TRBJ2-1; maybe TRBD2 (6 bases). This CDR3 region has 13 residues. Germline CDR1 GTSNPN, CDR2 SVGIG (reference sequence). V lost 2 bases and J lost 7, with 12 bases in between. The DNA of the CDR3 is TGTGCCTGGAGTTCACGGAGGGAGAATGAGCAGTTCTTC. This gives the protein CAWSSRRENEQFF. Full variable domain (remainder filled in from reference TRBV30 and TRBJ2-1): SQTIHQWPATLVQPVGSPLSLECTVEGTSNPNLYWYRQAAGRGLQLLFYSVGIGQISSEVPQNLSASRPQDRQFILSSKKLLLSDSGFYLCAWSSRRENEQFFGPGTRLTVL.